Each of the 19 T cell receptor beta chains below was sequenced from the same sample in a study of blood T cells in healthy people across ages. A second PCR, run for roughly 7 to 12 cycles, used a sample-barcoded 5' primer plus a J-beta primer mix. TCRdb re-analysed the 5' RACE reads in MiXCR, keeping a single row per CDR3 protein. In the table there are around 800,000 distinct CDR3 sequences, around two thirds of which are singletons. The sequenced material came from blood. These TCRs come from a man under 40 in good health.

This chain joins TRBV20-1 and TRBJ2-3; no definite D call. The V end lost 6 bases, the J end lost 0 bases, and 10 bases lay between the germline ends. Germline V gives CDR1 DFQATT, CDR2 SNEGSKA (reference sequence). The CDR3 is made up of 13 amino acids. CDR3 DNA: TGCAGTGCGAGCAGAACTAGCACAGATACGCAGTATTTT. Encoded protein: CSASRTSTDTQYF.

The genes are TRBV6-2 or TRBV6-3 and TRBJ1-4; TRBD1 might be the D (6 bases). The V and J ends lost 4 bases and 4 bases respectively, with 10 bases between them. CDR3 length equals 14 residues. Germline CDR1 and CDR2: MNHEY and SVGEGT. This CDR3 is CASSSTGINEKLFF. DNA for the CDR3: TGTGCCAGCAGTTCCACAGGGATTAATGAAAAACTGTTTTTT.

The gene calls are TRBV29-1 and TRBJ1-1, with TRBD1 matching 7 bases. The CDR3 has 20 residues. Germline CDR1 SQVTM, CDR2 ANQGSEA. Germline trimming cut 4 bases from V and 6 bases from J; bases unmatched to any gene: 29. The DNA of the CDR3 is TGCAGCGTTGGGGCCGGGGAGGTACAGGGGCGGTCGTCGAAGGCCGCTGAAGCTTTCTTT. Its translation: CSVGAGEVQGRSSKAAEAFF.

V and J are TRBV7-2 and TRBJ2-1; no firm D call. The CDR3 totals 15 residues. From germline, CDR1 is SGHTA and CDR2 FQGNSA. The V end was cut by 6 bases, the J end by 0 bases, with 12 bases between. This CDR3 is CASSSTWSSYNEQFF. The CDR3 bases are TGTGCCAGCAGTTCTACGTGGAGCTCCTACAATGAGCAGTTCTTC.

The sample holds a few counts of this clonotype. This rearrangement joins TRBV6-2 or TRBV6-3 to TRBJ2-1; D ambiguous. The CDR3 is 15 residues long. Germline V gene data show CDR1 as MNHEY and CDR2 as SVGEGT. The ends were cut back, 5 bases at V and 4 bases at J, with 15 bases in the middle. CDR3 residues: CASSLPTVPYNEQFF. Here the CDR3 DNA reads TGTGCCAGCAGTCTCCCGACCGTACCTTACAATGAGCAGTTCTTC.

The V gene is TRBV9, the J gene TRBJ1-1; TRBD1 matches at 7 bases. This CDR3 contains 15 residues. The J segment lost 1 base and the V segment lost 3 bases, leaving 6 bases of the junction unmatched. Germline-derived CDR1 and CDR2 are SGDLS and YYNGEE. The CDR3 DNA is TGTGCCAGCAGCGAAAGACAGGGAGCGAACACTGAAGCTTTCTTT. Protein product: CASSERQGANTEAFF.

This CDR3 is CASSYSMRGHEQYF. The CDR3 bases are TGTGCCAGCAGTTACTCGATGCGAGGACACGAGCAGTACTTC. The rearrangement joins TRBV6-2 or TRBV6-3 to TRBJ2-5; D is unresolved. The DNA end favors TRBJ2-7, so the J call may be wrong. The V gene's germline CDR1 is MNHEY and CDR2 SVGEGT. The CDR3 spans 14 residues.

V gene TRBV3-1 combines with J gene TRBJ2-5; 9 bases agree with TRBD1. Germline assignment: CDR1 LGHDT and CDR2 YNNKEL (reference sequence). V shed 4 bases, J shed 13 bases, and the junction held 7 bases outside the gene matches. The CDR3 contains 12 residues. Here the CDR3 DNA reads TGTGCCAGCAGCCTCGGACAGGGGATGCTGTACTTC. Its translation is CASSLGQGMLYF.

The rearrangement links TRBV10-3 to TRBJ2-6; no definite D call. Deletions cut 10 bases from V and 2 bases from J, with 9 bases between. CDR1 and CDR2 (germline): ENHRY, SYGVKD. The CDR3 totals 13 residues. Here the CDR3 DNA reads TGTGCCACCCAGAACCCTGGGGCCAACGTCCTGACTTTC. Encoded protein: CATQNPGANVLTF.

This chain connects TRBV27 to TRBJ2-2, with TRBD1 as a possible D gene (5 bases). The length of the CDR3 is 13 residues. Germline CDR1 reads MNHEY; CDR2 reads SMNVEV (reference sequence). Trimming pared 2 bases from V and 6 bases from J, leaving 7 bases between. The CDR3 DNA reads as TGTGCCAGCAGTTTAGGCAGGGCCGGGGAGCTGTTTTTT. Protein sequence: CASSLGRAGELFF.

This clonotype has only one observation. The V gene is TRBV15, the J gene TRBJ2-1; 8 bases map to TRBD2. J lost 7 bases, V lost 0 bases, and 5 bases had no gene match. The CDR3 runs to 15 residues. Germline V lookup: CDR1 LNHNV, CDR2 YYDKDF (reference sequence). The CDR3 loop reads CATSRDSSGVNEQFF. Written as DNA, the CDR3 is TGTGCCACCAGCAGAGATAGTAGCGGGGTGAATGAGCAGTTCTTC.

This sequence joins TRBV7-2 and TRBJ1-2; D gene uncertain. CDR1 and CDR2 (germline): SGHTA, FQGNSA. Trimming pared 1 base from V and 8 bases from J, leaving 14 bases between. The CDR3 totals 14 residues. The CDR3 DNA is TGTGCCAGCAGCTTAGACGGGGTATTGGGGGGCTACACCTTC. Translation: CASSLDGVLGGYTF.

This clonotype occurred a few times. The V call is TRBV7-9, the J call TRBJ2-5; D remains ambiguous. From germline, CDR1 is SEHNR and CDR2 FQNEAQ (reference sequence). Trimming pared 5 bases from V and 4 bases from J, leaving 11 bases between. The CDR3 is made up of 13 amino acids. The CDR3 protein is CASSPPQLETQYF. Here the CDR3 DNA reads TGTGCCAGCAGCCCCCCTCAGCTAGAGACCCAGTACTTC.

This clonotype was detected only a few times. The chain uses TRBV12-3 or TRBV12-4 and TRBJ2-1, with a possible D match to TRBD2 (6 bases). The length of the CDR3 is 14 residues. V was trimmed by 0 bases and J by 7 bases, leaving 10 bases between them. The CDR3 region has the DNA TGTGCCAGCAGTTTAGCGGCTAGCGTGAATGAGCAGTTCTTC. Its translation is CASSLAASVNEQFF.

The V call is TRBV27, the J call TRBJ1-2; TRBD1 matches at 9 bases. V shed 5 bases and J 12 bases; nucleotides not matched to a gene: 13. The length of the CDR3 is 14 residues. The germline CDR1 and CDR2 sequences are MNHEY and SMNVEV (reference sequence). The CDR3 sequence: CASSPLDRGPSHTF. CDR3 bases: TGTGCCAGCAGTCCCTTGGACAGGGGCCCCAGCCACACCTTC.

This chain links TRBV10-3 with TRBJ2-1, with 9 bases fitting TRBD2. CDR3 length: 14 amino acids. Germline CDR1 reads ENHRY; CDR2 reads SYGVKD. V trimming: 4 bases; J trimming: 8 bases; junction bases outside the gene matches: 6. CDR3: CAISGSGGIYEQFF. The DNA for the CDR3 is TGTGCCATCAGTGGGAGCGGGGGGATTTATGAGCAGTTCTTC.

This clonotype has a handful of counts. The genes are TRBV27 and TRBJ2-3; weak D call: TRBD1 (5 bases). Germline values: CDR1 MNHEY, CDR2 SMNVEV (reference sequence). The V end was cut by 5 bases, the J end by 0 bases, with 12 bases between. The CDR3 runs to 15 residues. The CDR3 region is CASSIRAASTDTQYF. The DNA for the CDR3 is TGTGCCAGCAGTATCAGGGCTGCAAGCACAGATACGCAGTATTTT.

V gene TRBV11-1 combines with J gene TRBJ2-1; 11 bases agree with TRBD2. CDR1 is SGHAT, CDR2 FQDESV, per germline (reference sequence). Unmatched junction bases numbered 17, after V lost 4 bases and J lost 0 bases. The CDR3 runs 21 residues. The CDR3 reads CASSSPQRLAGYYSSYNEQFF. As DNA, the CDR3 is TGTGCCAGCAGCTCACCCCAGCGACTAGCGGGGTACTATAGCTCCTACAATGAGCAGTTCTTC.

This rearrangement joins TRBV10-3 to TRBJ2-3, with 8 nucleotides matching TRBD2. Losses at the gene ends were 0 bases for V and 5 bases for J; bases not matched to a gene: 7. The CDR3 is 16 amino acids. The V gene's germline CDR1 is ENHRY and CDR2 SYGVKD. The CDR3 here is CAISESYSGGRDTQYF. DNA for the CDR3: TGTGCCATCAGTGAGTCGTACAGCGGGGGAAGAGATACGCAGTATTTT.